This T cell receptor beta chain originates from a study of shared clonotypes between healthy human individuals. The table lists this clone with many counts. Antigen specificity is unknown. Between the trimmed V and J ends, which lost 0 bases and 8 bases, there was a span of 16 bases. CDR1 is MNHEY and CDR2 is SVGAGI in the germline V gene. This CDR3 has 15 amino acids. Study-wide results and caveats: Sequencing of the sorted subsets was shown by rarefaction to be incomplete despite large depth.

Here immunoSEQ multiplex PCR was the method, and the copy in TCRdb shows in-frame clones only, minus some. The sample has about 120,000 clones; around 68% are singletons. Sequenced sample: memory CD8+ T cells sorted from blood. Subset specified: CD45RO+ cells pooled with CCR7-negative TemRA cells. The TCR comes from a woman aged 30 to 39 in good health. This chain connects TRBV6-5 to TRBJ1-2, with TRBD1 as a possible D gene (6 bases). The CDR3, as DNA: TGTGCCAGCAGTTACTCGCAGGCCGCACAGGGAGGCTACACCTTC. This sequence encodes CASSYSQAAQGGYTF.